A selection of T cell receptor beta chains follows, all from one sample in a study of OX40 agonist ivuxolimab in advanced cancers. TCRdb keeps only in-frame clones here, not all; method: immunoSEQ multiplex PCR. The table records some 74,000 clones, approximately 90% of them present only once. The material sequenced was CD4+ or CD8+ T cells sorted from blood, taken in a trial of the OX40 agonist ivuxolimab. Receptors were obtained from an adult with an advanced solid tumor such as melanoma, head and neck, liver or kidney cancer. CDR3s include the opening cysteine and the closing phenylalanine or tryptophan. D genes are given only for firm matches. Some rows have no size entry. The others give once, few or many, or a class for an expanded clone.

clone size: .
D gene: .
J gene: TRBJ1-1
V gene: TRBV27
CDR3 protein: CASSFQAFMNTEAFF
CDR3 DNA: TGTGCCAGCAGTTTCCAGGCGTTTATGAACACTGAAGCTTTCTTT

clone size: .
D gene: TRBD1
J gene: TRBJ2-5
V gene: TRBV6-6
CDR3 protein: CASRRTGGRETQYF
CDR3 DNA: TGTGCCAGCAGACGGACAGGGGGTAGAGAGACCCAGTACTTC

clone size: .
D gene: .
J gene: TRBJ2-1
V gene: TRBV4-2
CDR3 protein: CASSPDYAGEQFF
CDR3 DNA: TGTGCCAGCAGCCCAGACTATGCGGGTGAGCAGTTCTTC

clone size: .
D gene: .
J gene: TRBJ2-3
V gene: TRBV5-6
CDR3 protein: CASSLEHTDTQYF
CDR3 DNA: TGTGCCAGCAGCTTGGAGCACACAGATACGCAGTATTTT

clone size: .
D gene: .
J gene: TRBJ1-3
V gene: TRBV6-5
CDR3 protein: CASSWGLSGNTIYF
CDR3 DNA: TGTGCCAGCAGTTGGGGTCTCTCTGGAAACACCATATATTTT

clone size: few
D gene: .
J gene: TRBJ1-2
V gene: TRBV10-3
CDR3 protein: CAISESQRNYGYTF
CDR3 DNA: TGTGCCATCAGTGAGTCTCAGAGAAACTATGGCTACACCTTC

clone size: .
D gene: TRBD1
J gene: TRBJ2-7
V gene: TRBV4-1
CDR3 protein: CASSPATGGYEQYF
CDR3 DNA: TGCGCCAGCAGCCCAGCGACAGGGGGCTACGAGCAGTACTTC

clone size: .
D gene: .
J gene: TRBJ1-2
V gene: TRBV13
CDR3 protein: CASSLRSYGYTF
CDR3 DNA: TGTGCCAGCAGCTTACGTAGCTATGGCTACACCTTC

clone size: .
D gene: .
J gene: TRBJ2-1
V gene: TRBV7-9
CDR3 protein: CASSLARNYNEQFF
CDR3 DNA: TGTGCCAGCAGCTTAGCCAGAAATTACAATGAGCAGTTCTTC

clone size: .
D gene: TRBD2
J gene: TRBJ2-1
V gene: TRBV9
CDR3 protein: CASSVALAAPYNEQFF
CDR3 DNA: TGTGCCAGCAGCGTAGCGCTAGCGGCTCCATACAATGAGCAGTTCTTC

clone size: .
D gene: .
J gene: TRBJ1-3
V gene: TRBV7-2
CDR3 protein: CASSLSTPGNTIYF
CDR3 DNA: TGTGCCAGCAGCTTATCGACCCCCGGAAACACCATATATTTT

clone size: .
D gene: TRBD1
J gene: TRBJ2-7
V gene: TRBV7-2
CDR3 protein: CASSFPDRGEEQYF
CDR3 DNA: TGTGCCAGCAGCTTCCCGGACAGGGGTGAGGAGCAGTACTTC

clone size: .
D gene: TRBD2
J gene: TRBJ2-1
V gene: TRBV9
CDR3 protein: CASSAREKSYNEQFF
CDR3 DNA: TGTGCCAGCAGCGCGCGGGAGAAGTCCTACAATGAGCAGTTCTTC

clone size: .
D gene: TRBD1
J gene: TRBJ2-7
V gene: TRBV6-5
CDR3 protein: CASNLQGANYEQYF
CDR3 DNA: TGTGCCAGCAACCTACAGGGGGCGAACTACGAGCAGTACTTC

clone size: .
D gene: TRBD1
J gene: TRBJ1-5
V gene: TRBV15
CDR3 protein: CATSLGQGSNQPQHF
CDR3 DNA: TGTGCCACCAGCCTCGGACAGGGAAGCAATCAGCCCCAGCATTTT

clone size: .
D gene: TRBD2
J gene: TRBJ2-1
V gene: TRBV7-9
CDR3 protein: CASRSSGRGNEQFF
CDR3 DNA: TGTGCCAGCAGATCTAGCGGGAGGGGTAATGAGCAGTTCTTC

clone size: .
D gene: .
J gene: TRBJ1-6
V gene: TRBV4-2
CDR3 protein: CASSQELVTVNNSPLHF
CDR3 DNA: TGTGCCAGCAGCCAAGAACTTGTGACAGTTAATAATTCACCCCTCCACTTT

clone size: .
D gene: TRBD1
J gene: TRBJ1-2
V gene: TRBV5-4
CDR3 protein: CASSLDRGRGYTF
CDR3 DNA: TGTGCCAGCAGCCTTGACAGGGGTCGTGGCTACACCTTC

clone size: .
D gene: .
J gene: TRBJ1-2
V gene: TRBV6-5
CDR3 protein: CASSYTGLRYGYTF
CDR3 DNA: TGTGCCAGCAGTTACACCGGGTTGCGGTATGGCTACACCTTC

clone size: once
D gene: .
J gene: TRBJ2-7
V gene: TRBV20-1
CDR3 protein: CSASPQTGQYF
CDR3 DNA: TGCAGTGCTAGCCCCCAGACCGGGCAGTACTTC

clone size: .
D gene: TRBD2
J gene: TRBJ2-7
V gene: TRBV15
CDR3 protein: CATSRPGTRSNEQYF
CDR3 DNA: TGTGCCACCAGCAGACCGGGGACTAGGTCCAACGAGCAGTACTTC

clone size: .
D gene: TRBD1
J gene: TRBJ2-5
V gene: TRBV7-9
CDR3 protein: CASSGGQGRETQYF
CDR3 DNA: TGTGCCAGCAGCGGTGGACAGGGCCGAGAGACCCAGTACTTC

clone size: .
D gene: TRBD2
J gene: TRBJ2-3
V gene: TRBV28
CDR3 protein: CASSSPGTSGMSTDTQYF
CDR3 DNA: TGTGCCAGCAGCTCGCCCGGGACTAGCGGGATGAGCACAGATACGCAGTATTTT

clone size: .
D gene: .
J gene: TRBJ1-4
V gene: TRBV28
CDR3 protein: CASWQGRGKLFF
CDR3 DNA: TGTGCCAGCTGGCAGGGCAGGGGAAAACTGTTTTTT

clone size: .
D gene: .
J gene: TRBJ2-5
V gene: TRBV19
CDR3 protein: CASRILGSPEETQYF
CDR3 DNA: TGTGCCAGTAGGATTCTCGGGAGTCCCGAAGAGACCCAGTACTTC

clone size: .
D gene: TRBD2
J gene: TRBJ2-2
V gene: TRBV28
CDR3 protein: CASSLSGTSGSGTGELFF
CDR3 DNA: TGTGCCAGCAGTTTATCAGGGACTAGCGGGAGTGGGACCGGGGAGCTGTTTTTT

clone size: few
D gene: .
J gene: TRBJ2-2
V gene: TRBV2
CDR3 protein: CASSVGSTGELFF
CDR3 DNA: TGTGCCAGCAGTGTAGGTTCCACCGGGGAGCTGTTTTTT

clone size: few
D gene: TRBD2
J gene: TRBJ2-1
V gene: TRBV10-3
CDR3 protein: CAIKGTSGANNEQFF
CDR3 DNA: TGTGCCATCAAAGGGACTAGCGGGGCCAACAATGAGCAGTTCTTC

clone size: .
D gene: TRBD2
J gene: TRBJ2-1
V gene: TRBV2
CDR3 protein: CASKPGTSGGEQFF
CDR3 DNA: TGTGCCAGCAAACCTGGGACTAGCGGGGGGGAGCAGTTCTTC

clone size: .
D gene: TRBD2
J gene: TRBJ2-5
V gene: TRBV18
CDR3 protein: CASSPRKGLAGGETQYF
CDR3 DNA: TGTGCCAGCTCACCACGTAAAGGGCTAGCGGGAGGAGAGACCCAGTACTTC

clone size: .
D gene: .
J gene: TRBJ1-1
V gene: TRBV7-9
CDR3 protein: CASSYIGVEAFF
CDR3 DNA: TGTGCCAGCAGCTACATAGGGGTTGAAGCTTTCTTT

clone size: .
D gene: TRBD1
J gene: TRBJ2-3
V gene: TRBV10-1
CDR3 protein: CASIAGTGSTDTQYF
CDR3 DNA: TGCGCCAGCATCGCCGGGACAGGGAGTACAGATACGCAGTATTTT

clone size: .
D gene: .
J gene: TRBJ1-2
V gene: TRBV27
CDR3 protein: CASSLRQSYGYTF
CDR3 DNA: TGTGCCAGCAGTCTCCGACAGTCCTATGGCTACACCTTC

clone size: .
D gene: .
J gene: TRBJ2-3
V gene: TRBV11-3
CDR3 protein: CASSAGVDTQYF
CDR3 DNA: TGTGCCAGCAGCGCAGGGGTAGATACGCAGTATTTT

clone size: .
D gene: TRBD2
J gene: TRBJ2-1
V gene: TRBV7-9
CDR3 protein: CASSTGLGSSEQFF
CDR3 DNA: TGTGCCAGCAGTACGGGACTAGGCAGCAGTGAGCAGTTCTTC

clone size: .
D gene: TRBD2
J gene: TRBJ2-7
V gene: TRBV9
CDR3 protein: CASSVGASGYYEQYF
CDR3 DNA: TGTGCCAGCAGCGTAGGAGCTAGCGGGTATTACGAGCAGTACTTC

clone size: .
D gene: .
J gene: TRBJ2-1
V gene: TRBV9
CDR3 protein: CASSVVSTPLGNEQFF
CDR3 DNA: TGTGCCAGCAGCGTAGTAAGTACCCCGCTGGGGAATGAGCAGTTCTTC

clone size: .
D gene: .
J gene: TRBJ1-4
V gene: TRBV19
CDR3 protein: CASSSGRGHEKLFF
CDR3 DNA: TGTGCCAGTAGTTCGGGCAGAGGGCATGAAAAACTGTTTTTT

clone size: .
D gene: TRBD2
J gene: TRBJ2-1
V gene: TRBV5-8
CDR3 protein: CASSALAGGAYNEQFF
CDR3 DNA: TGTGCCAGCAGCGCCTTAGCGGGAGGCGCCTACAATGAGCAGTTCTTC

clone size: .
D gene: TRBD2
J gene: TRBJ2-3
V gene: TRBV28
CDR3 protein: CASSLRSGRVTDTQYF
CDR3 DNA: TGTGCCAGCAGTTTACGTAGCGGGAGGGTCACAGATACGCAGTATTTT

clone size: once
D gene: TRBD2
J gene: TRBJ2-3
V gene: TRBV30
CDR3 protein: CAWTSGSTDTQYF
CDR3 DNA: TGTGCCTGGACTAGCGGAAGCACAGATACGCAGTATTTT

clone size: .
D gene: .
J gene: TRBJ2-7
V gene: TRBV18
CDR3 protein: CASSPSLESSYEQYF
CDR3 DNA: TGTGCCAGCTCACCCAGCCTGGAATCCTCCTACGAGCAGTACTTC

clone size: .
D gene: .
J gene: TRBJ2-5
V gene: TRBV5-8
CDR3 protein: CASTWGEETQYF
CDR3 DNA: TGTGCCAGCACCTGGGGGGAAGAGACCCAGTACTTC

clone size: .
D gene: .
J gene: TRBJ1-6
V gene: TRBV7-9
CDR3 protein: CASSLFGRESPLHF
CDR3 DNA: TGTGCCAGCAGCTTATTCGGGAGGGAATCACCCCTCCACTTT

clone size: .
D gene: TRBD1
J gene: TRBJ1-4
V gene: TRBV9
CDR3 protein: CASSVGATGGVGEKLFF
CDR3 DNA: TGTGCCAGCAGCGTAGGGGCCACAGGGGGCGTAGGAGAAAAACTGTTTTTT

clone size: .
D gene: .
J gene: TRBJ1-2
V gene: TRBV14
CDR3 protein: CASSPGGGNYGYTF
CDR3 DNA: TGTGCCAGCAGCCCCGGGGGGGGAAACTATGGCTACACCTTC